This T cell receptor (beta chain) was sequenced in a study of blood T cell repertoires in COVID-19. Study information: The cDNA or gDNA used as material had been derived from T cells, B-cell-depleted T cells, or PBMCs.

This CDR3 is 11 amino acids long. Trimming took off 1 base at V and 9 bases at J, with 7 bases between the two ends. Clones were sequenced by immunoSEQ multiplex PCR, and TCRdb holds only the in-frame ones, with some missing. The table includes a few hundred thousand clones, 85% detected once. The chain combines TRBV12-3 or TRBV12-4 with TRBJ2-7; perhaps TRBD2 as D (5 bases). This sequence originates from a human donor in a cohort sampled during active COVID-19. The specimen sequenced was peripheral blood. The CDR3 DNA follows: TGTGCCAGCAGTTTAGGCCGGGGGCAGTACTTC. Translated, it gives CASSLGRGQYF.